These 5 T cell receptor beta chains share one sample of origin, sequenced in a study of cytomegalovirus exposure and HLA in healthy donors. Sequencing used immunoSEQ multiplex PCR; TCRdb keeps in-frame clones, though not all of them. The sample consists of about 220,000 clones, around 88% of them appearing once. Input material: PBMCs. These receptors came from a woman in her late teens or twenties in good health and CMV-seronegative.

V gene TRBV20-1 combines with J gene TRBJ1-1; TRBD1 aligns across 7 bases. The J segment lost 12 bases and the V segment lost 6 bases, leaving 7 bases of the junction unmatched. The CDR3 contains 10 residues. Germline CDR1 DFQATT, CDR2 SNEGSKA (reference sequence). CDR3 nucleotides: TGCAGTGCCGTAGACAGGGTTCCTTTCTTT. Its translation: CSAVDRVPFF.

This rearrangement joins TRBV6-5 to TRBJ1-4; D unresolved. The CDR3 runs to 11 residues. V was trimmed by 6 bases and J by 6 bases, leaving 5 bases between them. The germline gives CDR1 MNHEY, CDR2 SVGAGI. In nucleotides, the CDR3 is TGTGCCAGCAGGCGGGATGAAAAACTGTTTTTT. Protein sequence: CASRRDEKLFF.

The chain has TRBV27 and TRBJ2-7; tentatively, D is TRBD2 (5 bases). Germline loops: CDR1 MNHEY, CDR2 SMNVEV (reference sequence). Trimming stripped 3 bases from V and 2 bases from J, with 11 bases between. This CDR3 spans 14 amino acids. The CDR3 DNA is TGTGCCAGCAGTTTTTATGAGGGAGCCTACGAGCAGTACTTC. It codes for CASSFYEGAYEQYF.

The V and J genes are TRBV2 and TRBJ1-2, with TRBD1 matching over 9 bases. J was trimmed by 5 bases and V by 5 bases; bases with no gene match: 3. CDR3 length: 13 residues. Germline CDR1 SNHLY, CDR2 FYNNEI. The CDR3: CASSRGTGYGYTF. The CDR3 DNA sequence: TGTGCCAGCAGTAGGGGGACAGGGTATGGCTACACCTTC.

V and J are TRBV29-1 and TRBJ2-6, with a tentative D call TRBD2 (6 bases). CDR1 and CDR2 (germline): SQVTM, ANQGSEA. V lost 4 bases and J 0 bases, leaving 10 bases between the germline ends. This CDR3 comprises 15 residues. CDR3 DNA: TGCAGCGTTGGGGACGGGGGCTCTGGGGCCAACGTCCTGACTTTC. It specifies CSVGDGGSGANVLTF. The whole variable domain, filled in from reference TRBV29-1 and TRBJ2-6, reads SAVISQKPSRDICQRGTSLTIQCQVDSQVTMMFWYRQQPGQSLTLIATANQGSEATYESGFVIDKFPISRPNLTFSTLTVSNMSPEDSSIYLCSVGDGGSGANVLTFGAGSRLTVL.